Only a few counts were recorded for the clone carrying this T cell receptor beta chain. Its antigen is undetermined. This record comes from a study of vaccination and CD4 T cells after COVID-19. Study context: At a median around 70 days (range 14 to 241) after dose two, post-vaccine samples were obtained. Study outcomes and limitations: Relatively few convalescent patients were studied, without early post-infection timepoints.

Cultured CD4+ T-cell DNA underwent Oncomine TCR Beta short-read sequencing. TCRdb processed the PCR reads anew with MiXCR; each CDR3 protein has one entry. The data show about 21,000 distinct CDR3 sequences, around 46% seen once. CDR1 is SGHNT, CDR2 YENEEA, per germline. The CDR3 is 15 amino acids. V gave up 5 bases and J gave up 6 bases, with 20 bases separating them. The treatment is: roughly 11-day PBMC culture with coronavirus spike peptide pools or control peptides (ViraFEST assay). Negative selection yielded CD4+ T cells from day-10 cultures. The sequence was obtained from a human donor who had recovered from COVID-19. This specimen was CD4+ T cells from blood, cultured in vitro, taken before SARS-CoV-2 vaccination. This chain uses TRBV11-3 with TRBJ2-7, with D tentatively TRBD2 (6 bases). The CDR3 DNA follows: TGTGCCAGCAGCCCGGAGGGGCCCCAACTGGGCGAGCAGTACTTC. Residues: CASSPEGPQLGEQYF.